This T cell receptor (beta chain) was found in a study of shared clonotypes between healthy human individuals. Across the study: The plates for each donor numbered three CD4 naive, three CD4 memory, two CD8 naive and one CD8 memory.

As concerns this clone: What it recognizes is unknown.

Libraries were prepared by immunoSEQ multiplex PCR; TCRdb keeps only in-frame clonotypes and omits some of them. Altogether 2 million to 2.5 million clones are present, approximately 94% being singletons, with the ten largest covering around 0.13%. The CDR3 totals 14 residues. The germline V gene has CDR1 SGHRS and CDR2 YFSETQ. Trimming cost V 2 bases and J 3 bases, with 12 bases left between them. General observations from the study: Between four donors, naive CD4 clonotypes were shared at a level of about 5%.

The J gene is TRBJ2-7, the V gene TRBV5-1; D tentatively fits TRBD1 or TRBD2 (6 bases each). The specimen sequenced was naive CD4+ T cells sorted from blood. As to subset: CD45RA+ positively selected. This TCR derives from a man aged 18 to 35 in good health. The CDR3: CASSLGGKFYEQYF. The CDR3 nucleotides are TGCGCCAGCAGCTTAGGGGGGAAGTTCTACGAGCAGTACTTC.